The TCR beta chain described here comes from a study of blood T cell repertoires in COVID-19. Study details: Material from acute and convalescent COVID-19 was sourced from the United States, Italy and Spain.

This clone was seen only once. As originally analysed: How many nucleated cells were present was estimated from reference gene primer amplification. The data were produced by immunoSEQ multiplex PCR, yet TCRdb's version contains in-frame clones alone and is incomplete. V and J calls and clone size are given by that table; D and trimming were obtained from the DNA. The sample consists of about 130,000 clones, 70% to 80% of them appearing once. The CDR3 extends over 16 amino acids. V lost 5 bases to trimming and J lost 0 bases; unmatched junction nucleotides: 7. From germline, CDR1 is SGHRS and CDR2 YFSETQ.

This clonotype was sampled from a man aged 35 to 55 with active or convalescent COVID-19. Sequencing input: peripheral blood. The chain couples TRBV5-1 to TRBJ2-7, with 11 bases that match TRBD2. Here the CDR3 reads CASSSVAGGSSYEQYF. Written as DNA, the CDR3 is TGCGCCAGCAGTTCCGTAGCGGGGGGGAGCTCCTACGAGCAGTACTTC.